This T cell receptor beta chain was documented in a study of shared clonotypes between healthy human individuals. The assay was immunoSEQ multiplex PCR, and TCRdb's table has in-frame clones only and misses some. Of some 900,000 clones listed, over 60% are singletons. This CDR3 is built from 14 residues. From germline, CDR1 is KGHSH and CDR2 LQKENI. Trimming at V came to 4 bases and at J to 7 bases, leaving 9 bases not matched to a gene. The specimen was memory CD4+ T cells sorted from blood. The subset was: CD45RA-negative fraction. This clonotype was sampled from a man younger than 35 in good health. The gene calls are TRBV18 and TRBJ1-1; 7 nucleotides line up with TRBD1. The CDR3 reads CASSRLQGGLEAFF. Here the CDR3 DNA reads TGTGCCAGCTCACGGCTCCAGGGGGGACTTGAAGCTTTCTTT.